These 11 T cell receptor beta chains were sequenced from one sample in a study of control samples from healthy donors and cancer patients. Repertoires were generated with immunoSEQ multiplex PCR, while TCRdb's copy carries only in-frame clones and drops some. The sample holds under 90,000 clones; approximately 92% are singletons and the top ten take nearly 6%. Sequenced material: blood. The receptors originated from a woman in her sixties or seventies in good health.

This clone has only one observation. V gene TRBV27 combines with J gene TRBJ2-5, with 8 bases that match TRBD2. The germline gives CDR1 MNHEY, CDR2 SMNVEV (reference sequence). The ends lost 6 bases at V and 3 bases at J; junction bases unmatched: 6. The CDR3 is 14 residues long. As DNA, the CDR3 is TGTGCCAGCAGCGGACTAGCAGATAAAGAGACCCAGTACTTC. This gives the protein CASSGLADKETQYF.

The V gene is TRBV19, the J gene TRBJ2-7; D unresolved. The CDR3 consists of 16 residues. Germline-derived CDR1 and CDR2 are LNHDA and SQIVND (reference sequence). Trimming took 5 bases from V and 0 from J, leaving 17 bases between them. DNA for the CDR3: TGTGCCAGTAGTCCCTACCCGACATCCAGCTCCTACGAGCAGTACTTC. Protein product: CASSPYPTSSSYEQYF.

Only one count was recorded for this clone. This chain uses TRBV11-2 with TRBJ2-7; possibly TRBD2 for D (5 bases). V gave up 5 bases and J gave up 0 bases, with 17 bases separating them. This CDR3 is built from 16 residues. Germline loops: CDR1 SGHAT, CDR2 FQNNGV. DNA for the CDR3: TGTGCCAGCAGCGGACCGGCCGGACTGCGCTCCTACGAGCAGTACTTC. Encoded protein: CASSGPAGLRSYEQYF.

The chain uses TRBV28 and TRBJ1-1, with TRBD1 matching over 7 bases. The CDR3 runs to 12 residues. Germline CDR1 reads MDHEN; CDR2 reads SYDVKM. V trimming: 6 bases; J trimming: 9 bases; junction bases outside the gene matches: 7. CDR3 sequence: CASSNTRGQAFF. The DNA for the CDR3 is TGTGCCAGCAGCAACACTAGGGGGCAAGCTTTCTTT.

The chain is built from TRBV7-9 and TRBJ2-5, with TRBD1 identical over 9 bases. Trimming removed 5 bases from V and 3 bases from J; junction bases left unmatched: 7. The CDR3 runs to 15 residues. The V gene's germline CDR1 is SEHNR and CDR2 FQNEAQ (reference sequence). The CDR3 loop reads CASSENRGLKETQYF. DNA for the CDR3: TGTGCCAGCAGCGAAAACAGGGGGCTAAAAGAGACCCAGTACTTC. The full variable domain, completed using reference TRBV7-9 and TRBJ2-5, is DTGVSQNPRHKITKRGQNVTFRCDPISEHNRLYWYRQTLGQGPEFLTYFQNEAQLEKSRLLSDRFSAERPKGSFSTLEIQRTEQGDSAMYLCASSENRGLKETQYFGPGTRLLVL.

This rearrangement joins TRBV14 to TRBJ1-6; the D is unclear. Germline loops: CDR1 SGHDN, CDR2 FVKESK. The V end was cut by 1 base, the J end by 10 bases, with 5 bases between. The length of the CDR3 is 12 residues. Here the CDR3 DNA reads TGTGCCAGCAGCCAAGGCACCTCACCCCTCCACTTT. Protein product: CASSQGTSPLHF.

V and J are TRBV21-1 and TRBJ1-5. TRBV21-1 is a pseudogene segment. The CDR3 extends over 18 amino acids. The CDR3 region is CASSKGNPGRDSNQPQHF. CDR3 sequence (DNA): TGTGCCAGCAGCAAAGGCAACCCGGGCAGAGATAGCAATCAGCCCCAGCATTTT.

This chain connects TRBV5-1 to TRBJ1-2; the D gene is possibly TRBD1 (5 bases). With 4 bases removed from V and 5 bases from J, the gap between germline ends came to 12 bases. CDR3 length equals 13 residues. CDR1 SGHRS and CDR2 YFSETQ come from the germline V gene. CDR3 sequence (DNA): TGCGCCAGCAGCCAAGGGGCTGGATATGGCTACACCTTC. It yields the protein CASSQGAGYGYTF.

The CDR3 is CASSLRGNTEAFF. DNA of the CDR3: TGTGCCAGCAGCTTAAGGGGGAACACTGAAGCTTTCTTT. V and J are TRBV7-2 and TRBJ1-1; D possibly corresponds to TRBD1 (5 bases). The CDR3 loop spans 13 amino acids. CDR1 and CDR2 from the germline V gene are SGHTA and FQGNSA. V was cut by 2 bases and J by 1 base, with 5 bases left in between.

J is TRBJ1-4 and V is TRBV7-9; D ambiguous. Germline CDR1 reads SEHNR; CDR2 reads FQNEAQ (reference sequence). The CDR3 contains 14 residues. V lost 1 base, J lost 3 bases, and 6 bases lay in between. The CDR3: CASSLVAANEKLFF. In DNA, the CDR3 is TGTGCCAGCAGCTTAGTAGCGGCTAATGAAAAACTGTTTTTT.

This chain connects TRBV24-1 to TRBJ2-5; D gene ambiguous. The V end lost 6 bases, the J end lost 2 bases, and 9 bases lay between the germline ends. From germline, CDR1 is KGHDR and CDR2 SFDVKD. This CDR3 has 13 amino acids. The CDR3 is CATSQQRQETQYF. The CDR3 DNA reads TGTGCCACCAGTCAACAAAGACAAGAGACCCAGTACTTC.